This TCR beta chain was sequenced for a study of blood T cell repertoires in COVID-19. Turning to the study itself: In Cohort 3, a recovered donor had either two negative PCRs, clearance, or symptom resolution.

Study processing details: Quantification of nucleated cells was approximated via reference gene primer amplification. Some clones are missing from TCRdb's copy, which holds only in-frame ones; the method was immunoSEQ multiplex PCR. V, J and clone size derive from that table, while D and trimming were established from the DNA sequence. The sample holds 250,000 to 350,000 clones, around nine tenths seen once. CDR3 size: 14 residues. Trimming took 3 bases from V and 0 from J; bases not matched to a gene: 2. CDR1 is LNHDA, CDR2 SQIVND, per germline (reference sequence). This clone was recorded only once. This sample includes further DNA sequences coding for the same CDR3.

The material sequenced was PBMCs or T cells enriched from blood (not recorded which). This sequence was found in an older woman in a cohort exposed to, infected with or recovered from COVID-19 (not recorded which). The chain couples TRBV19 to TRBJ2-7; 7 positions agree with TRBD2. The CDR3 nucleotides are TGTGCCAGTAGTATTGGCGGGAGCTCCTACGAGCAGTACTTC. It codes for CASSIGGSSYEQYF.